The 21 T cell receptor beta chains below all came from one sample that was sequenced in a study of control samples from healthy donors and cancer patients. Assay used: immunoSEQ multiplex PCR; TCRdb lists only in-frame clones, some missing. The table lists about 79,000 clones, 93% of them singletons. The source material was PBMCs. All receptors derive from a woman aged 40 to 49 with lung cancer.

The chain carries TRBV5-4 and TRBJ1-1; a possible D gene is TRBD1 (6 bases). CDR1 SGHNT and CDR2 YYREEE come from the germline V gene (reference sequence). Trimming pared 0 bases from V and 0 bases from J, leaving 9 bases between. The CDR3 runs to 15 residues. The DNA for the CDR3 is TGTGCCAGCAGCTTGGTCGGGGGCATGAACACTGAAGCTTTCTTT. This encodes CASSLVGGMNTEAFF.

This chain joins TRBV2 and TRBJ1-3, with a possible D match to TRBD1 (5 bases). This CDR3 contains 15 residues. The germline gives CDR1 SNHLY, CDR2 FYNNEI. Trimming took off 11 bases at V and 0 bases at J, with 17 bases between the two ends. The CDR3 protein is CAGRDDSYSGNTIYF. In DNA form, the CDR3 reads TGTGCCGGGCGGGACGACAGTTACTCTGGAAACACCATATATTTT.

The chain joins TRBV5-6 to TRBJ2-2; no firm D call. Trimming stripped 0 bases from V and 6 bases from J, with 6 bases between. This CDR3 contains 13 residues. Germline values: CDR1 SGHDT, CDR2 YYEEEE. In DNA, the CDR3 is TGTGCCAGCAGCTTGGAAAAGGCCGGGGAGCTGTTTTTT. Amino acid sequence: CASSLEKAGELFF.

The chain couples TRBV19 to TRBJ2-2; 9 bases fit TRBD1. The length of the CDR3 is 19 residues. The V gene's germline CDR1 is LNHDA and CDR2 SQIVND (reference sequence). Losses at the gene ends were 3 bases for V and 4 bases for J; bases not matched to a gene: 15. This CDR3 is CASSMNQIQGAWGTGELFF. The CDR3 DNA sequence: TGTGCCAGTAGTATGAACCAGATACAGGGGGCATGGGGCACCGGGGAGCTGTTTTTT.

The genes are TRBV19 and TRBJ2-6; either TRBD1 or TRBD2 may fit D (5 bases each). The CDR3 contains 15 residues. The germline V gene has CDR1 LNHDA and CDR2 SQIVND (reference sequence). The ends were cut back, 8 bases at V and 2 bases at J, with 13 bases in the middle. CDR3 loop: CASANGGAGANVLTF. As DNA, the CDR3 is TGTGCCAGTGCGAATGGGGGTGCTGGGGCCAACGTCCTGACTTTC.

The V gene is TRBV6-1, the J gene TRBJ1-1; a weak D match, TRBD1 (6 bases). Trimming took 4 bases from V and 3 from J, leaving 18 bases between them. Germline assignment: CDR1 MNHNS and CDR2 SASEGT. The CDR3 extends over 16 amino acids. CDR3 nucleotide sequence: TGTGCCAGCAGTGCGCCCTGGGGGGCGTCCCACACTGAAGCTTTCTTT. It encodes CASSAPWGASHTEAFF.

This clone was picked up one time. The same CDR3 is also encoded by other DNA sequences in this sample. This rearrangement joins TRBV7-2 to TRBJ2-3, with a tentative D call TRBD2 (7 bases). The ends were cut back, 1 base at V and 0 bases at J, with 11 bases in the middle. Germline V gene lookup returns CDR1 SGHTA and CDR2 FQGNSA. The CDR3 is made up of 16 amino acids. CDR3 nucleotide sequence: TGTGCCAGCAGCTTAGGCGGGGGCCTTAGCACAGATACGCAGTATTTT. It yields the protein CASSLGGGLSTDTQYF.

This clone was seen once. CDR3 in DNA: TGTGCCAGCAGTTTAGGACAGGGAGGGGAAGCTTTCTTT. It yields the protein CASSLGQGGEAFF. V usage is TRBV12-3 or TRBV12-4 and J usage is TRBJ1-1, with 7 positions matching TRBD1. The CDR3 length is 13 residues. The J segment lost 8 bases and the V segment lost 1 base, leaving 4 bases of the junction unmatched.

This clone appeared once. This chain connects TRBV9 to TRBJ1-1; D is possibly TRBD1 (6 bases). Trimming took 0 bases from V and 4 from J, leaving 16 bases between them. The CDR3 runs to 16 residues. Looked up from germline, CDR1 is SGDLS and CDR2 is YYNGEE. The chain's CDR3 is CASSVAQQGGGTEAFF. The CDR3 DNA is TGTGCCAGCAGCGTAGCCCAACAGGGCGGGGGCACTGAAGCTTTCTTT.

The chain carries TRBV3-1 (or the pseudogene TRBV3-2) and TRBJ1-1; D unclear. Germline V lookup: CDR1 LGHDT, CDR2 YNNKEL (reference sequence). Trimming pared 4 bases from V and 1 base from J, leaving 19 bases between. This CDR3 is built from 17 residues. The CDR3 is CASSPINSFRPNTEAFF. The CDR3 DNA reads TGTGCCAGCAGCCCTATTAATTCCTTTCGGCCGAACACTGAAGCTTTCTTT.

The V call is TRBV6-1, the J call TRBJ2-3; the match to TRBD2 covers 11 bases. The CDR3 contains 20 residues. With V trimmed by 4 bases and J by 2 bases, 17 bases remained unmatched. The V gene's germline CDR1 is MNHNS and CDR2 SASEGT. The DNA of the CDR3 is TGTGCCAGCAGTGGGAGACGGGGGACTAGCGGCCCAGGGAACACAGATACGCAGTATTTT. Its translation: CASSGRRGTSGPGNTDTQYF.

The J gene is TRBJ2-3, the V gene TRBV28; 8 bases fit TRBD2. Per the germline V gene, CDR1 is MDHEN and CDR2 is SYDVKM. The V segment lost 3 bases and the J segment 3 bases; nucleotides outside the gene matches: 8. The CDR3 consists of 16 residues. The chain's CDR3 is CASSFYGGGRTDTQYF. CDR3 coding DNA: TGTGCCAGCAGTTTCTACGGGGGGGGCAGGACAGATACGCAGTATTTT.

The chain joins TRBV4-2 to TRBJ1-1; 7 bases are a match to TRBD1. Germline CDR1 and CDR2: LGHNA and YNFKEQ. CDR3 length: 15 amino acids. The V and J ends lost 3 bases and 0 bases, in that order; junction bases with no gene match: 4. CDR3 region: CASSQGDRVNTEAFF. In nucleotides, the CDR3 is TGTGCCAGCAGCCAGGGGGACAGAGTGAACACTGAAGCTTTCTTT.

The chain joins TRBV10-2 to TRBJ1-6; no clear D. Trimming cost V 2 bases and J 0 bases, with 5 bases left between them. This CDR3 has 15 residues. In germline, CDR1 is WSHSY, CDR2 SAAADI. CDR3 DNA: TGCGCCAGCAGTGAGAGGAGCTCCTATAATTCACCCCTCCACTTT. Protein: CASSERSSYNSPLHF.

A remark on this clone: The sample has other DNA sequences that encode this CDR3 too. V and J are TRBV19 and TRBJ1-1; D is uncertain. CDR1 is LNHDA, CDR2 SQIVND, per germline (reference sequence). The CDR3 runs 13 residues. Trimming stripped 3 bases from V and 2 bases from J, with 7 bases between. For the CDR3, the DNA is TGTGCCAGTAGTATCTCGGGTAACACTGAAGCTTTCTTT. Amino acids: CASSISGNTEAFF.

The chain links TRBV5-6 to TRBJ1-2; no firm D call. The CDR3 extends over 15 amino acids. The V gene's germline CDR1 is SGHDT and CDR2 YYEEEE. The germline V and J ends were trimmed by 4 bases and 9 bases, with 22 bases remaining between them. CDR3 in DNA: TGTGCCAGCAGCCAAATACCGGCGGATCGTAGCAGCTACACCTTC. This encodes CASSQIPADRSSYTF.

This chain links TRBV7-9 with TRBJ2-3; possible D gene TRBD2, 5 bases. Looked up from germline, CDR1 is SEHNR and CDR2 is FQNEAQ (reference sequence). Trimming removed 4 bases at V and 5 bases at J, with 19 bases between. The CDR3 loop spans 16 amino acids. DNA of the CDR3: TGTGCCAGCAGCTATAGCGTGGGTGGGGTCTTAGATACGCAGTATTTT. Amino acids: CASSYSVGGVLDTQYF.

The rearrangement uses TRBV19 and TRBJ1-1; 7 bases align to TRBD1. Germline CDR1 reads LNHDA; CDR2 reads SQIVND (reference sequence). This CDR3 region has 15 residues. V shed 4 bases, J shed 8 bases, and the junction held 13 bases outside the gene matches. CDR3 in amino acids: CASSNLRDSVLEAFF. The CDR3 DNA is TGTGCCAGTAGTAACCTCCGGGACAGTGTGCTGGAAGCTTTCTTT.

This chain links TRBV6-6 with TRBJ1-2; 8 bases agree with TRBD1. V lost 2 bases and J lost 6; bases outside the gene matches: 8. The CDR3 has 15 residues. Germline CDR1 MNHNY, CDR2 SVGAGI (reference sequence). This CDR3 is CASSYPQTGEDGYTF. The CDR3 DNA reads as TGTGCCAGCAGTTACCCCCAGACAGGGGAGGATGGCTACACCTTC.

J is TRBJ1-2 and V is TRBV5-1, with D uncertain. Trimming stripped 0 bases from V and 0 bases from J, with 15 bases between. The germline gives CDR1 SGHRS, CDR2 YFSETQ. CDR3 length: 17 amino acids. The CDR3 spells CASSLVDSKLTNYGYTF. The CDR3 coding sequence is TGCGCCAGCAGCTTGGTTGACTCGAAGTTAACTAACTATGGCTACACCTTC.

The chain recombines TRBV6-1 with TRBJ1-2; 7 nucleotides align to TRBD1. CDR1 is MNHNS, CDR2 SASEGT, per germline. V was pared by 1 base and J by 8 bases, with 16 bases of the junction left unmatched. The CDR3 has 17 residues. CDR3 region: CASSEVGVLKGGGGYTF. The CDR3 DNA is TGTGCCAGCAGTGAAGTAGGGGTTCTCAAGGGAGGGGGCGGCTACACCTTC.